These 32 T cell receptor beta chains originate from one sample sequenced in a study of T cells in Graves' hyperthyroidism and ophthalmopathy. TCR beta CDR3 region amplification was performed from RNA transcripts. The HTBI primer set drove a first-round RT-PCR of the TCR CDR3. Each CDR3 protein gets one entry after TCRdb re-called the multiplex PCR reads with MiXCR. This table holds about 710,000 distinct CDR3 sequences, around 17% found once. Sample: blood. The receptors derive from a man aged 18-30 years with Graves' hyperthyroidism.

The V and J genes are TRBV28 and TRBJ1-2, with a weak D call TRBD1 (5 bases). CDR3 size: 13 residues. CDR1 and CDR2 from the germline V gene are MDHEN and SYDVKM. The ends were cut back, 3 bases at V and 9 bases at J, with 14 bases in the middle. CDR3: CASSLGEGRSYTF. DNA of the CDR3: TGTGCCAGCAGTTTGGGGGAGGGTCGGAGCTACACCTTC.

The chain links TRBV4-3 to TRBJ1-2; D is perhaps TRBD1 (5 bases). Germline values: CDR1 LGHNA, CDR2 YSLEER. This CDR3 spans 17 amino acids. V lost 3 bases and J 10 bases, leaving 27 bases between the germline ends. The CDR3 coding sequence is TGCGCCAGCAGCCAGGGGGGTGGGCAGCCACCGACTGGGGACTACACCTTC. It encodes CASSQGGGQPPTGDYTF.

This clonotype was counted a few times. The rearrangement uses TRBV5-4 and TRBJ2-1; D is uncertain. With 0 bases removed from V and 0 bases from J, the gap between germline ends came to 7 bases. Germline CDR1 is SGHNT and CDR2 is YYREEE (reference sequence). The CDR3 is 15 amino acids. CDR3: CASSLGAFSYNEQFF. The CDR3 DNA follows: TGTGCCAGCAGCTTGGGAGCGTTCTCCTACAATGAGCAGTTCTTC.

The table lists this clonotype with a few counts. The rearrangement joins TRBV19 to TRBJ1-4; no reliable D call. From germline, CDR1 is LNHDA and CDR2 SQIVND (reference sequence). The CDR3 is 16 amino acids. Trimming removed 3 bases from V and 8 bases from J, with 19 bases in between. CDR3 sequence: CASSIPVPGIREKLFF. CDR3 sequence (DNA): TGTGCCAGTAGTATCCCGGTGCCGGGGATTCGCGAAAAACTGTTTTTT. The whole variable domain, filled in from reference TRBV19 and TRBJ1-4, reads DGGITQSPKYLFRKEGQNVTLSCEQNLNHDAMYWYRQDPGQGLRLIYYSQIVNDFQKGDIAEGYSVSREKKESFPLTVTSAQKNPTAFYLCASSIPVPGIREKLFFGSGTQLSVL.

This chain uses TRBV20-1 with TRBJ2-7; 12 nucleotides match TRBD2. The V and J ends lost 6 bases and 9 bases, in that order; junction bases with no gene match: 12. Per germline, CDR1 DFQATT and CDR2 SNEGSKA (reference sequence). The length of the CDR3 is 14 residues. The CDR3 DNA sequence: TGCAGTGCCGTCCAAGGCCTAGCGGGGGGGGTGCAGTACTTC. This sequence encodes CSAVQGLAGGVQYF.

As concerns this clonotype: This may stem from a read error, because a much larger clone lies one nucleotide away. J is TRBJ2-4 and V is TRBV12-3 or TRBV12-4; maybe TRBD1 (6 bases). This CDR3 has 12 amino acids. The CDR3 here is CAGSLGGNIQYF. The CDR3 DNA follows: TGTGCCGGCAGTTTAGGGGGAAACATTCAGTACTTC.

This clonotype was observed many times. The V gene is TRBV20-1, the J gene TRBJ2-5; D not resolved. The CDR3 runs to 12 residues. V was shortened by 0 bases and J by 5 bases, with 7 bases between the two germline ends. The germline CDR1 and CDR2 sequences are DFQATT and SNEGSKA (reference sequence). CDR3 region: CSARDTRETQYF. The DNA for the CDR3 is TGCAGTGCTAGAGATACGCGGGAGACCCAGTACTTC.

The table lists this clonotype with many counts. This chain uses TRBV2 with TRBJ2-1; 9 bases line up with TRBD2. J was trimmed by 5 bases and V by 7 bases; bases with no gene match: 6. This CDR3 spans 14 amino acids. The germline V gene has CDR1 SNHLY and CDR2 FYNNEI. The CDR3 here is CASTVTSGNNEQFF. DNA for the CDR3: TGTGCCAGCACAGTGACTAGCGGAAACAATGAGCAGTTCTTC.

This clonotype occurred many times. CDR3 DNA sequence: TGTGCCAGCAGGGCAGACAGGGAGTTGAGCTCCTACGAGCAGTACTTC. It yields the protein CASRADRELSSYEQYF. V is TRBV28 and J is TRBJ2-7, with 7 bases aligning to TRBD1. V lost 6 bases, J lost 0 bases, and 11 bases stayed unmatched. Germline V gives CDR1 MDHEN, CDR2 SYDVKM. CDR3 length: 16 amino acids.

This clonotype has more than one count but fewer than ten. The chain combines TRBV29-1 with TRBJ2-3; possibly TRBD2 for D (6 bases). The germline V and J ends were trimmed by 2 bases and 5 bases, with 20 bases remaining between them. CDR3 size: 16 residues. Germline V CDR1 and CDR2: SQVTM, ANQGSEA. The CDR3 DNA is TGCAGCGTTGAAATTGGGGGTTCTAGCGTGAGAGATACGCAGTATTTT. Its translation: CSVEIGGSSVRDTQYF.

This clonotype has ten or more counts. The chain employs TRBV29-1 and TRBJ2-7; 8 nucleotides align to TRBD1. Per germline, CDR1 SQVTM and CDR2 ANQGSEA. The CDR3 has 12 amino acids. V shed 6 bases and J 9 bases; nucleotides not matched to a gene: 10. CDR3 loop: CSVRTGLLGQYF. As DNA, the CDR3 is TGCAGCGTCCGGACAGGGCTCCTTGGGCAGTACTTC.

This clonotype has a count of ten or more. CDR3 sequence reads: CASSPEGFDEQFF. CDR3 DNA: TGTGCCAGCTCACCAGAGGGGTTCGATGAGCAGTTCTTC. The chain employs TRBV18 and TRBJ2-1; D possibly matches TRBD1 or TRBD2 (5 bases each). The V end lost 2 bases, the J end lost 8 bases, and 10 bases lay between the germline ends. The CDR3 loop spans 13 amino acids. Looked up from germline, CDR1 is KGHSH and CDR2 is LQKENI.

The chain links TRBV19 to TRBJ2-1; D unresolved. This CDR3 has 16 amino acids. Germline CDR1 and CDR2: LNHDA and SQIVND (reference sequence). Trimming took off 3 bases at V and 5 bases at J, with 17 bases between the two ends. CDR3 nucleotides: TGTGCCAGTAGTATTTTCGTGACTTCAAAAAACAATGAGCAGTTCTTC. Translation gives CASSIFVTSKNNEQFF.

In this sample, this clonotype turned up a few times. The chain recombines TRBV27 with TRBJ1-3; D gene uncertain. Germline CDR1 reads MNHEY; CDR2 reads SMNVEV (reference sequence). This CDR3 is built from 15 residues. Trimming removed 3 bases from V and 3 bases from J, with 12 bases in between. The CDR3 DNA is TGTGCCAGCAGTTTGTCAGCTGGGTATGGAAACACCATATATTTT. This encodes CASSLSAGYGNTIYF.

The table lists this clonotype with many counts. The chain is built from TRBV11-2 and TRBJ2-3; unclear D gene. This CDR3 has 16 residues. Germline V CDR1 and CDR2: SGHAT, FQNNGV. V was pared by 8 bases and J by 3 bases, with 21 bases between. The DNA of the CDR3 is TGTGCCAGCTCCCCCCGGCCCAGGTCCGAGACAGATACGCAGTATTTT. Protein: CASSPRPRSETDTQYF.

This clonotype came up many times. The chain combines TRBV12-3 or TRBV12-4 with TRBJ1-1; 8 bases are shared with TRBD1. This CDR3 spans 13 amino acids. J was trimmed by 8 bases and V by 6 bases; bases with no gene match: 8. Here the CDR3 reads CASRPGTGKEAFF. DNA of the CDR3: TGTGCCAGCAGACCTGGGACAGGAAAAGAAGCTTTCTTT.

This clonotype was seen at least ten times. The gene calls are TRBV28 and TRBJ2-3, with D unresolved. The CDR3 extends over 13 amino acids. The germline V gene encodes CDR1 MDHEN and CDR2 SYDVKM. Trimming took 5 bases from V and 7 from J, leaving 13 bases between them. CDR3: CASSPGGSYTQYF. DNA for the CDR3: TGTGCCAGCAGTCCCGGCGGATCATATACGCAGTATTTT.

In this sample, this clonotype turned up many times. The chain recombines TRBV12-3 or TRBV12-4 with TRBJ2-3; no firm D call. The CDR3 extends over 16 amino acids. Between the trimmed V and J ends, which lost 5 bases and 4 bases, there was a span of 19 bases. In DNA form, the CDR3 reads TGTGCCAGCAGTCCCGGGTCGCCTGACACGGCAGATACGCAGTATTTT. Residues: CASSPGSPDTADTQYF.

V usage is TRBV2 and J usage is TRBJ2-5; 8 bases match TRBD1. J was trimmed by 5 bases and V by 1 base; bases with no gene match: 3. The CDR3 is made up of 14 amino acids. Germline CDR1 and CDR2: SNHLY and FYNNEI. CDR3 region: CASSEDQGAETQYF. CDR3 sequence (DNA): TGTGCCAGCAGTGAAGACCAGGGGGCGGAGACCCAGTACTTC.

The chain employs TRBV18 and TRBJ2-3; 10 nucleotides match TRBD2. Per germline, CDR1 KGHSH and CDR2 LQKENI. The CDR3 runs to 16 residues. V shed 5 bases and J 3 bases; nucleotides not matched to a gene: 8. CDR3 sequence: CASSLILAGETDTQYF. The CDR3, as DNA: TGTGCCAGCTCATTGATCCTAGCGGGAGAGACAGATACGCAGTATTTT.

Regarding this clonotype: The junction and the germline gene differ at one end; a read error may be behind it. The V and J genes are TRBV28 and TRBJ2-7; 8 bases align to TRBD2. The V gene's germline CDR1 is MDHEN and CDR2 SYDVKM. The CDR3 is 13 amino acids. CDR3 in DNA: TGTGCTAGCATTTTAGCGGGAACCTACGAGCAGTACTTC. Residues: CASILAGTYEQYF.

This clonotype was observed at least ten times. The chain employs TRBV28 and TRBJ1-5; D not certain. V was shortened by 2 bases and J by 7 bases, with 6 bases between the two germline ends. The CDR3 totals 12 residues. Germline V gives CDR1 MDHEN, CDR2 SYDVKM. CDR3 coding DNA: TGTGCCAGCAGTTTAAATAGACAGCCCCAGCATTTT. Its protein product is CASSLNRQPQHF.

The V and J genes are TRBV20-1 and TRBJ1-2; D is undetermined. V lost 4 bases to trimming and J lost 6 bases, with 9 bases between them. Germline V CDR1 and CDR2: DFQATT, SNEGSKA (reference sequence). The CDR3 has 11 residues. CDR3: CSANRPNGYTF. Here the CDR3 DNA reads TGCAGTGCTAACCGCCCGAATGGCTACACCTTC.

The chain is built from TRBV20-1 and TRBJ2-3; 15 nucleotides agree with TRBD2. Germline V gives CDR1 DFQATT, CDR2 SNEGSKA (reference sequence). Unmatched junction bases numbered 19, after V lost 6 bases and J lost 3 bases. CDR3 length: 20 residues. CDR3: CSAIELSGTSGRSRTDTQYF. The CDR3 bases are TGCAGTGCCATTGAACTCTCCGGGACTAGCGGGAGGTCCCGAACAGATACGCAGTATTTT.

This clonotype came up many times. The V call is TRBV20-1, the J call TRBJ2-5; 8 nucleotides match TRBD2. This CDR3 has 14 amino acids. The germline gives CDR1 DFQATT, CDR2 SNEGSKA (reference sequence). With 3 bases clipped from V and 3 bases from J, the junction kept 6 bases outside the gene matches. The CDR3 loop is CSARVGTSEETQYF. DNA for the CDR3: TGCAGTGCTAGGGTCGGGACTAGTGAAGAGACCCAGTACTTC.

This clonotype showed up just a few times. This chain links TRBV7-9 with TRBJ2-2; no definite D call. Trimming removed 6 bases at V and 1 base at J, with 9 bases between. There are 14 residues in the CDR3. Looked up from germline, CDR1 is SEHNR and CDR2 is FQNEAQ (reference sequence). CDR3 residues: CASRKHQNTGELFF. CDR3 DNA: TGTGCCAGCAGGAAACATCAGAACACCGGGGAGCTGTTTTTT.

CDR3 sequence (DNA): TGTGCCAGCAGTTTATCCCGGCGGATTCAAGAGACCCAGTACTTC. This codes for CASSLSRRIQETQYF. The chain has TRBV28 and TRBJ2-5; D is ambiguous. Trimming shortened V by 1 base and J by 2 bases, and 11 bases separated the two germline ends. This CDR3 contains 15 residues. The germline CDR1 and CDR2 sequences are MDHEN and SYDVKM.

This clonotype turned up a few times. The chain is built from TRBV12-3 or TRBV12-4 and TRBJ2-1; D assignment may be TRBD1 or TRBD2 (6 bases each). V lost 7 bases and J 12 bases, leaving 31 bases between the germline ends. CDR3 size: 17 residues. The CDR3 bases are TGTGCCAGCAACACTCTCGGAGGGGGAGAGAGAGGAGGGGGGCAGTTCTTC. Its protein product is CASNTLGGGERGGGQFF.

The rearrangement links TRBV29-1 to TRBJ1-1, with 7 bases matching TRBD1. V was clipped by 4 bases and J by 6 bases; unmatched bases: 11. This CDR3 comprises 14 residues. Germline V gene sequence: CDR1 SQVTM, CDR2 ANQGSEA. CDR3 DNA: TGCAGCGTTGTCATTGAGGGGGCCAACCCTGAAGCTTTCTTT. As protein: CSVVIEGANPEAFF.

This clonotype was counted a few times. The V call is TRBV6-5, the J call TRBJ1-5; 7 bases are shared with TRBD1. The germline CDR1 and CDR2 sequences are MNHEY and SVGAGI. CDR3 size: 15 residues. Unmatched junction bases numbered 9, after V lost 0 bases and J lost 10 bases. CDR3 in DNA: TGTGCCAGCAGTTACTCCGGGACAGCTCAGAGCCCCCAGCATTTT. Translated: CASSYSGTAQSPQHF.

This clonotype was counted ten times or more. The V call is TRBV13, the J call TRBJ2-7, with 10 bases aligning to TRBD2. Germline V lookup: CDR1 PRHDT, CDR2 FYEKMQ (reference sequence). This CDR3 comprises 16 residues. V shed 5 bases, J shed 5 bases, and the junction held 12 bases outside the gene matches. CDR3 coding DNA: TGTGCCAGCAGCGCCGGGGCTAGCGGGGGACGGGACGAGCAGTACTTC. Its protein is CASSAGASGGRDEQYF.

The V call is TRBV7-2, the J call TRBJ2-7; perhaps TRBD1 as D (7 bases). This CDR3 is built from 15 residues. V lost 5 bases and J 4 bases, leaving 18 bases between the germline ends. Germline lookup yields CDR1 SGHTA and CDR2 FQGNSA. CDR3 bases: TGTGCCAGCAGCGATCGGACAGGTGGAGGGTACGAGCAGTACTTC. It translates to CASSDRTGGGYEQYF.